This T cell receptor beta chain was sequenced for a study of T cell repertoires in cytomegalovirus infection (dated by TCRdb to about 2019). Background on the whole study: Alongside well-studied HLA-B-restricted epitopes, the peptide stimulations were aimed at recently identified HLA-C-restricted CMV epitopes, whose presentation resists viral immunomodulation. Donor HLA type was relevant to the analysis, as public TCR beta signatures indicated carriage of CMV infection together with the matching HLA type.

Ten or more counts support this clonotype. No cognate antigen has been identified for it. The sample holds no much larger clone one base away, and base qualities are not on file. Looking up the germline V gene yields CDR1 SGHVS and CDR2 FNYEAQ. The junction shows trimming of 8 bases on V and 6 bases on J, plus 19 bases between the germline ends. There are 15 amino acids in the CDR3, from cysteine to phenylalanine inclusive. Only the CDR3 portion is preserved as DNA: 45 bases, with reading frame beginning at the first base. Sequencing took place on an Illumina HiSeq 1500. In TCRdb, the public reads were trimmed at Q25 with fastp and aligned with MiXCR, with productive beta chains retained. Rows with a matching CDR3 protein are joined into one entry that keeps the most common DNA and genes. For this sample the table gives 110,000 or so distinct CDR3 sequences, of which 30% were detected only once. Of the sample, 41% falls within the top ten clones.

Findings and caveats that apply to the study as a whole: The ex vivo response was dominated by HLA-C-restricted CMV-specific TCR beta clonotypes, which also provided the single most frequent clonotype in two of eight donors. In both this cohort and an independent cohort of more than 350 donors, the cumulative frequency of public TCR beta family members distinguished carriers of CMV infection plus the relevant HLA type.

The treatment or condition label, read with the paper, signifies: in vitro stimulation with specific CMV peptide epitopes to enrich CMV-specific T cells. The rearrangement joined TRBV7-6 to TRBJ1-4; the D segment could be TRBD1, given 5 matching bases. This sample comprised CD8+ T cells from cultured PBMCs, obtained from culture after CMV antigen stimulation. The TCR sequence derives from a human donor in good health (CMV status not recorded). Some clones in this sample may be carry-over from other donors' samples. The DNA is TGTGCCAGCGGGGCGGCACCCCGGGGGGATGAAAAACTGTTTTTT. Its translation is CASGAAPRGDEKLFF.